This entry is about one TCR beta chain. The protocol was immunoSEQ multiplex PCR, while the TCRdb copy is restricted to in-frame clones and leaves out a portion. Altogether around 480,000 clones are present, roughly 90% being singletons, with the ten largest covering around 0.64%. The sample comes from a study of blood T cell repertoires in COVID-19. Looking at the study overall: T cells, B-cell-depleted T cells, or PBMCs provided the cDNA or gDNA that served as material.

The CDR3 has 14 amino acids. With 10 bases clipped from V and 7 bases from J, the junction kept 9 bases outside the gene matches. Germline CDR1 and CDR2: SNHLY and FYNNEI. This receptor was obtained from a young woman who had recovered from COVID-19. The rearrangement uses TRBV2 and TRBJ1-5; 11 bases align to TRBD1. The specimen was PBMCs or T cells enriched from blood (not recorded which). The CDR3, as DNA: TGTGCCACCGGGGGGACAGGGGGGATCCAGCCCCAGCATTTT. Protein sequence: CATGGTGGIQPQHF.